The present TCR beta chain was sequenced within a study of tumor-infiltrating lymphocytes in oesophageal squamous cell carcinoma. Points on this clonotype: The missing conserved phenylalanine or tryptophan at the end of this CDR3 makes a read error likely. Because the CDR3's place on the DNA is in doubt, the DNA is left out and the CDR3 is given as listed by TCRdb.

Germline V gene lookup returns CDR1 SGHAT and CDR2 FQNNGV. The CDR3 spans 17 residues, counting both ends. TCRdb reanalysed the PCR reads using MiXCR and keeps one entry per CDR3 protein. The data show around 26,000 distinct CDR3 sequences, 38% seen once. The TCR comes from a male donor with esophageal squamous cell carcinoma. Material: esophageal tumor tissue. The genes are TRBV11-2 and TRBJ2-1; the table's D gene call, TRBD1, was not cross checked with the DNA. The CDR3 spells CASSFNLASGATMSSSS.